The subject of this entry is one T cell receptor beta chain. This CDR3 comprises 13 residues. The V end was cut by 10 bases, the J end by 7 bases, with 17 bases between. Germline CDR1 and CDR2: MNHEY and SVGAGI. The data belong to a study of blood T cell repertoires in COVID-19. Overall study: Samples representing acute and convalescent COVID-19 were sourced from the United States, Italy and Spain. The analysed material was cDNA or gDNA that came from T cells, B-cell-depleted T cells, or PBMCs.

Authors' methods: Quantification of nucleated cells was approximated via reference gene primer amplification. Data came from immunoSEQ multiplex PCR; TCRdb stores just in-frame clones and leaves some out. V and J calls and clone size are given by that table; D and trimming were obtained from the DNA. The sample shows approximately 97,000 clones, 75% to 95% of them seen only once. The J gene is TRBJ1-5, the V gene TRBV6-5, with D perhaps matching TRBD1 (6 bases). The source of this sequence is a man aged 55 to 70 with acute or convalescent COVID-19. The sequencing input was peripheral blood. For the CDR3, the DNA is TGTGCCATCGGACAGAAGTTTCGGCAGCCCCAGCATTTT. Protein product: CAIGQKFRQPQHF.